The next 32 T cell receptor beta chains were all read from a single sample in a study of T cell repertoires in cytomegalovirus infection. No antigen has been identified for these receptors. TCRdb analysed the reads with MiXCR anew, one entry per CDR3 protein. This table has a few hundred thousand distinct CDR3 sequences, approximately 40% appearing once. Source: cultured PBMCs, taken from culture after CMV antigen stimulation. These receptors were obtained from a human donor in good health (CMV status not recorded). Some clones in this sample may be carry-over from other donors' samples.

This chain uses TRBV5-4 with TRBJ2-3, with D perhaps assigned TRBD1 or TRBD2 (5 bases each). Trimming shortened V by 0 bases and J by 4 bases, and 12 bases separated the two germline ends. Germline CDR1 is SGHNT and CDR2 is YYREEE (reference sequence). This CDR3 spans 15 amino acids. CDR3 loop: CASSLDSSGPDTQYF. The CDR3 DNA follows: TGTGCCAGCAGCTTGGACAGTTCGGGACCAGATACGCAGTATTTT.

The chain joins TRBV27 to TRBJ1-5; 7 nucleotides agree with TRBD1. CDR1 is MNHEY and CDR2 is SMNVEV in the germline V gene (reference sequence). The CDR3 spans 13 residues. Trimming at V came to 10 bases and at J to 4 bases, leaving 7 bases not matched to a gene. CDR3 sequence (DNA): TGTGCCACCGGGACAGTCTCAAATCAGCCCCAGCATTTT. It specifies CATGTVSNQPQHF.

V gene TRBV7-6 combines with J gene TRBJ2-7; 7 nucleotides line up with TRBD2. The germline V gene encodes CDR1 SGHVS and CDR2 FNYEAQ. The CDR3 is 12 residues long. With V trimmed by 4 bases and J by 6 bases, 3 bases remained unmatched. CDR3 sequence: CASSSGGLEQYF. The CDR3 DNA follows: TGTGCCAGCAGCTCGGGGGGTCTCGAGCAGTACTTC.

DNA of the CDR3: TGTGCCAGCAGCCAGTATTTGGGTAGCAATCAGCCCCAGCATTTT. Protein: CASSQYLGSNQPQHF. This sequence joins TRBV7-6 and TRBJ1-5; D is unclear. V was clipped by 5 bases and J by 0 bases, with 11 bases between them. The CDR3 contains 15 residues. The germline V gene has CDR1 SGHVS and CDR2 FNYEAQ.

The V gene is TRBV12-3 or TRBV12-4, the J gene TRBJ1-2, with TRBD1 as a possible D gene (5 bases). This CDR3 contains 14 residues. The V and J ends lost 0 bases and 7 bases respectively, with 12 bases between them. CDR3 sequence: CASSLAGRTRGYTF. The CDR3 DNA reads TGTGCCAGCAGTTTAGCGGGACGAACTCGTGGCTACACCTTC.

This chain connects TRBV7-2 to TRBJ2-7, with 11 bases lining up with TRBD2. V trimming: 1 base; J trimming: 5 bases; junction bases outside the gene matches: 1. The CDR3 consists of 14 residues. The V gene's germline CDR1 is SGHTA and CDR2 FQGNSA. Here the CDR3 DNA reads TGTGCCAGCAGCTTAGGGACTAGCGGGCACGAGCAGTACTTC. Translation: CASSLGTSGHEQYF.

This clonotype was detected a few times. This chain connects TRBV6-2 or TRBV6-3 to TRBJ2-1; 16 positions match TRBD2. The V segment lost 5 bases and the J segment 1 base; nucleotides outside the gene matches: 8. The CDR3 runs 19 residues. Per germline, CDR1 MNHEY and CDR2 SVGEGT. CDR3 residues: CASSTSGLAGGISYNEQFF. CDR3 sequence (DNA): TGTGCCAGCAGTACATCGGGACTAGCGGGAGGGATTTCCTACAATGAGCAGTTCTTC.

V is TRBV11-2 and J is TRBJ2-4; weak D call: TRBD1 (6 bases). The V and J ends lost 5 bases and 16 bases respectively, with 18 bases between them. Germline CDR1 is SGHAT and CDR2 is FQNNGV. This CDR3 region has 12 residues. Written as DNA, the CDR3 is TGTGCCAGCAGCCATCTTACTCGGGACATATACTTC. Its protein is CASSHLTRDIYF.

This clonotype has just a few counts. Germline is not matched at one junction end, which may reflect a read error. V usage is TRBV7-8 and J usage is TRBJ2-7, with a weak D call TRBD2 (5 bases). Germline CDR1 and CDR2: SGHVS and FQNEAQ. The CDR3 contains 16 residues. The CDR3 coding sequence is TGTGCCAGCAACTTAGGGTTGGGTGGCGGGCCCTACGAGCAGTACTTC. Residues: CASNLGLGGGPYEQYF.

The V gene is TRBV28, the J gene TRBJ2-1, with 7 bases fitting TRBD1. The CDR3 length is 12 residues. CDR1 is MDHEN and CDR2 is SYDVKM in the germline V gene. With V trimmed by 6 bases and J by 10 bases, 6 bases remained unmatched. As DNA, the CDR3 is TGTGCCAGCAGGCACAGGGGATGGGAGCAGTTCTTC. As protein: CASRHRGWEQFF.

The rearrangement joins TRBV3-1 to TRBJ1-4; 9 positions agree with TRBD1. Trimming at V came to 0 bases and at J to 8 bases, leaving 10 bases not matched to a gene. Germline loops: CDR1 LGHDT, CDR2 YNNKEL (reference sequence). The length of the CDR3 is 17 residues. CDR3 in amino acids: CASSQEAPGQGGEKLFF. CDR3 coding DNA: TGTGCCAGCAGCCAAGAGGCTCCGGGACAGGGCGGAGAAAAACTGTTTTTT.

This clonotype was recorded at least ten times. The rearrangement joins TRBV7-2 to TRBJ2-3; 8 bases are a match to TRBD1. Trimming cost V 5 bases and J 1 base; bases outside gene matches: 5. The CDR3 contains 15 residues. The germline gives CDR1 SGHTA, CDR2 FQGNSA. The CDR3 coding sequence is TGTGCCAGCAGCCAAGACAGGGGTCGCACAGATACGCAGTATTTT. It specifies CASSQDRGRTDTQYF.

The chain combines TRBV2 with TRBJ2-3; 10 nucleotides align to TRBD2. CDR1 is SNHLY and CDR2 is FYNNEI in the germline V gene. The CDR3 consists of 15 residues. The J segment lost 2 bases and the V segment lost 7 bases, leaving 6 bases of the junction unmatched. The CDR3 spells CASNGLAVPTDTQYF. CDR3 DNA sequence: TGTGCCAGCAATGGACTAGCGGTACCCACAGATACGCAGTATTTT.

V usage is TRBV7-2 and J usage is TRBJ2-6; D remains unclear. The CDR3 runs 18 residues. V shed 4 bases and J shed 0 bases, with 16 bases lying between them. The germline V gene has CDR1 SGHTA and CDR2 FQGNSA. CDR3 region: CASSWAHNYGSGANVLTF. The CDR3 DNA reads TGTGCCAGCAGCTGGGCCCATAACTACGGCTCTGGGGCCAACGTCCTGACTTTC.

The chain couples TRBV6-6 to TRBJ2-5; 9 bases align to TRBD2. V shed 3 bases, J shed 5 bases, and the junction held 7 bases outside the gene matches. Germline V gene sequence: CDR1 MNHNY, CDR2 SVGAGI (reference sequence). CDR3 size: 15 residues. CDR3 sequence reads: CASSYGTSSLETQYF. The DNA for the CDR3 is TGTGCCAGCAGTTATGGGACTAGCAGCCTGGAGACCCAGTACTTC.

The chain has TRBV23-1 and TRBJ2-2; a possible D gene is TRBD1 (6 bases). TRBV23-1 is an open reading frame whose function is uncertain. The germline V and J ends were trimmed by 6 bases and 0 bases, with 14 bases remaining between them. The CDR3 sequence is 16 residues long. This CDR3 reads CASSRTENSNTGELFF. Written as DNA, the CDR3 is TGCGCCAGCAGCCGGACAGAAAACTCGAACACCGGGGAGCTGTTTTTT.

J is TRBJ2-7 and V is TRBV2; D is perhaps TRBD2 (5 bases). The length of the CDR3 is 14 residues. The V gene's germline CDR1 is SNHLY and CDR2 FYNNEI. Trimming took off 5 bases at V and 3 bases at J, with 14 bases between the two ends. The CDR3, as DNA: TGTGCCAGCAGTCGGCTAGCTACCGTCTACGAGCAGTACTTC. Translation gives CASSRLATVYEQYF.

This rearrangement joins TRBV12-3 or TRBV12-4 to TRBJ1-1, with D perhaps TRBD1 (6 bases). Between the trimmed V and J ends, which lost 4 bases and 4 bases, there was a span of 13 bases. This CDR3 comprises 14 residues. The CDR3 region is CASSWKGGGTEAFF. CDR3 bases: TGTGCCAGCAGTTGGAAGGGGGGCGGCACTGAAGCTTTCTTT.

A remark on this clonotype: It is unclear where the CDR3 begins or ends on the DNA, so no DNA is shown, and the CDR3 is as TCRdb lists it. The rearrangement joins TRBV12-3 or TRBV12-4 to TRBJ2-3; the D call of TRBD1 is as the table states it, not checked on the DNA. The length of the CDR3 is 18 amino acids, counting both ends. The CDR3 sequence: CASSSSSGLPGWTDTQYF.

This clonotype has just a few counts. The rearrangement joins TRBV12-3 or TRBV12-4 to TRBJ1-2; D is possibly TRBD1 (6 bases). V dropped 2 bases and J dropped 7 bases, with 11 bases sitting between them. The CDR3 consists of 13 residues. The CDR3 sequence: CASSLRRGVGYTF. The DNA of the CDR3 is TGTGCCAGCAGTTTAAGGAGGGGGGTTGGCTACACCTTC.

The J gene is TRBJ2-6, the V gene TRBV20-1; 7 bases align to TRBD1. Trimming cost V 2 bases and J 2 bases; bases outside gene matches: 9. CDR1 and CDR2 (germline): DFQATT, SNEGSKA (reference sequence). The CDR3 runs 17 residues. The CDR3: CSARQGVIATGANVLTF. The CDR3 DNA reads as TGCAGTGCTAGACAGGGGGTAATCGCCACTGGGGCCAACGTCCTGACTTTC.

V gene TRBV11-2 combines with J gene TRBJ1-1; a possible D gene is TRBD1 (5 bases). The CDR3 spans 17 residues. Deletions cut 1 base from V and 5 bases from J, with 20 bases between. Germline CDR1 and CDR2: SGHAT and FQNNGV. CDR3 sequence (DNA): TGTGCCAGCAGCTTAGGGGGTTCCAGGGTTCTGCAAACTGAAGCTTTCTTT. It is translated as CASSLGGSRVLQTEAFF. Filled out from reference TRBV11-2 and TRBJ1-1, the complete variable domain reads EAGVAQSPRYKIIEKRQSVAFWCNPISGHATLYWYQQILGQGPKLLIQFQNNGVVDDSQLPKDRFSAERLKGVDSTLKIQPAKLEDSAVYLCASSLGGSRVLQTEAFFGQGTRLTVV.

The chain combines TRBV27 with TRBJ2-3, with 7 bases identical to TRBD1. CDR3 size: 15 residues. The V and J ends lost 8 bases and 5 bases, in that order; junction bases with no gene match: 13. The germline V gene encodes CDR1 MNHEY and CDR2 SMNVEV (reference sequence). CDR3 amino acids: CASADPHRGRDTQYF. The CDR3 nucleotides are TGTGCCAGCGCAGACCCCCACAGGGGCAGAGATACGCAGTATTTT.

As regards this clonotype: At one of its ends the junction is not consistent with the germline gene, which may arise from a read error. The chain carries TRBV12-3 or TRBV12-4 and TRBJ2-1, with no clear D. This CDR3 is built from 15 residues. CDR3 in amino acids: CASSFAVSSYNEQLF. CDR3 bases: TGTGCCAGCAGTTTTGCGGTGAGCTCCTACAATGAGCAGTTATTC.

This clonotype turned up a few times. The V call is TRBV15, the J call TRBJ1-6; TRBD1 is a possible D gene (5 bases). The CDR3 spans 17 residues. CDR1 LNHNV and CDR2 YYDKDF come from the germline V gene (reference sequence). V was cut by 1 base and J by 3 bases, with 13 bases left in between. CDR3 loop: CATSRGEGGGYNSPLHF. In DNA form, the CDR3 reads TGTGCCACCAGCAGAGGGGAAGGCGGGGGCTATAATTCACCCCTCCACTTT.

There are a few counts of this clonotype. The chain uses TRBV20-1 and TRBJ1-2; 7 bases line up with TRBD1. The V gene's germline CDR1 is DFQATT and CDR2 SNEGSKA (reference sequence). After removal of 4 bases from V and 8 bases from J, the junction contained 19 bases not matched to a gene. CDR3 length equals 16 residues. CDR3 protein: CSATLTGATREGGYTF. DNA of the CDR3: TGCAGTGCTACCCTAACAGGGGCTACGCGCGAGGGGGGCTACACCTTC.

This sequence joins TRBV28 and TRBJ1-5; D is uncertain. V lost 3 bases to trimming and J lost 1 base, with 10 bases between them. CDR3 length: 15 residues. CDR1 is MDHEN and CDR2 is SYDVKM in the germline V gene. The CDR3 nucleotides are TGTGCCAGCAGTTTTCAGACTCTGAGCAATCAGCCCCAGCATTTT. Translation gives CASSFQTLSNQPQHF.

The chain couples TRBV6-6 to TRBJ1-2; maybe TRBD1 (5 bases). Looked up from germline, CDR1 is MNHNY and CDR2 is SVGAGI (reference sequence). The V end was cut by 6 bases, the J end by 6 bases, with 17 bases between. CDR3 length: 14 residues. The DNA of the CDR3 is TGTGCCAGCAGGGGGACCGGAGGGATCGATGGCTACACCTTC. It translates to CASRGTGGIDGYTF.

The chain combines TRBV7-8 with TRBJ1-6; a weak D match, TRBD1 (5 bases). Germline V gene lookup returns CDR1 SGHVS and CDR2 FQNEAQ. V was trimmed by 4 bases and J by 8 bases, leaving 24 bases between them. The CDR3 is made up of 18 amino acids. The DNA for the CDR3 is TGTGCCAGCAGCTCACTCCCCCCGACAGTCACTGTAGATTCACCCCTCCACTTT. Amino acids: CASSSLPPTVTVDSPLHF.

A few counts support this clonotype. The chain links TRBV7-2 to TRBJ2-7, with TRBD2 matching 10 bases. Germline CDR1 reads SGHTA; CDR2 reads FQGNSA. The length of the CDR3 is 16 residues. The J segment lost 6 bases and the V segment lost 5 bases, leaving 13 bases of the junction unmatched. In nucleotides, the CDR3 is TGTGCCAGCAGCCCCCTAAGCGGGAGGGTGAAGGGCGAGCAGTACTTC. Translating gives CASSPLSGRVKGEQYF.

In this sample, this clonotype turned up many times. The V gene is TRBV4-3, the J gene TRBJ2-1; unclear D gene. The germline gives CDR1 LGHNA, CDR2 YSLEER. The CDR3 covers 15 residues. V was shortened by 0 bases and J by 12 bases, with 18 bases between the two germline ends. The CDR3 DNA follows: TGCGCCAGCAGCCAAGATTTCTTCGAAACTGCCGCGCAGTTCTTC. This sequence encodes CASSQDFFETAAQFF.

The chain links TRBV7-9 to TRBJ2-1; D is unclear. The V gene lost 2 bases and the J gene lost 8 bases, with 4 bases spanning the gap. The CDR3 is 11 residues long. Germline V lookup: CDR1 SEHNR, CDR2 FQNEAQ (reference sequence). CDR3 sequence: CASSLPYEQFF. In DNA form, the CDR3 reads TGTGCCAGCAGCTTACCCTATGAGCAGTTCTTC.